This T cell receptor (beta chain) was documented in a study of blood T cell repertoires in COVID-19. On the study more broadly: Whether acute or convalescent, the COVID-19 samples came from the United States, Italy and Spain.

Sequencing was performed with immunoSEQ multiplex PCR; in TCRdb, only in-frame clones are kept and a portion is missing. This sample carries 80,000 or so clones, roughly 85% of them seen once, and the ten largest clones take 8.5% to 10%. The germline V gene has CDR1 SGHRS and CDR2 YFSETQ. This CDR3 spans 17 amino acids. V gave up 1 base and J gave up 3 bases; unmatched junction bases: 10. Enrolment of Seattle patients took place during active infection, and they were followed longitudinally. Sequencing was carried out using peripheral blood. This sequence originates from a middle-aged man with COVID-19, enrolled during active disease. The chain uses TRBV5-1 and TRBJ2-1; 7 nucleotides align to TRBD2. CDR3 loop: CASSLRASGKIYNEQFF. CDR3 in DNA: TGCGCCAGCAGCTTGAGGGCTAGCGGAAAAATCTACAATGAGCAGTTCTTC.